These 26 T cell receptor beta chains share one sample of origin, sequenced in a study of T cells in Graves' hyperthyroidism and ophthalmopathy. Amplification of TCR beta CDR3 regions used RNA as the template. When the TCR CDR3 underwent first-round RT-PCR, the HTBI primer set was used. TCRdb re-called the multiplex PCR reads through MiXCR, storing one row per CDR3 protein. The sample yields about 560,000 distinct CDR3 sequences, 16% seen once. Sequencing input: blood. Source of these receptors: a woman younger than 35 with Graves' hyperthyroidism.

This clonotype was recorded many times. The chain recombines TRBV12-3 or TRBV12-4 with TRBJ2-1, with TRBD2 matching 12 bases. CDR3 length: 18 residues. Trimming took 1 base from V and 8 from J; bases not matched to a gene: 12. CDR3 sequence reads: CASSLEPPTSGSWYEQFF. The DNA of the CDR3 is TGTGCCAGCAGTTTAGAGCCACCGACTAGCGGGAGTTGGTATGAGCAGTTCTTC.

This clonotype was detected ten times or more. The chain couples TRBV5-1 to TRBJ2-2; weak D call: TRBD1 (5 bases). The CDR3 length is 14 residues. Germline V gene sequence: CDR1 SGHRS, CDR2 YFSETQ. V lost 2 bases and J 4 bases, leaving 9 bases between the germline ends. CDR3 DNA: TGCGCCAGCAGCTTAGGGGCGAGCACCGGGGAGCTGTTTTTT. Amino acids: CASSLGASTGELFF.

A word on this clonotype: Being one base from a much bigger clone, this may be a read error. Written as DNA, the CDR3 is TGTGCCACCAGCAGGTTCAATTCGGGACAGGGACGAGATGGCTACGCCTTC. Protein product: CATSRFNSGQGRDGYAF. The J gene is TRBJ1-2, the V gene TRBV15; 9 bases line up with TRBD1. This CDR3 contains 17 residues. Germline V gene sequence: CDR1 LNHNV, CDR2 YYDKDF (reference sequence).

J is TRBJ1-3 and V is TRBV28; no definite D call. CDR3 size: 11 residues. From germline, CDR1 is MDHEN and CDR2 SYDVKM. With 5 bases removed from V and 2 bases from J, the gap between germline ends came to 1 base. CDR3 sequence (DNA): TGTGCCAGCAGTACTGGAAACACCATATATTTT. This codes for CASSTGNTIYF.

This clonotype was seen more than once but under ten times. The rearrangement links TRBV19 to TRBJ2-2, with D uncertain. Trimming removed 9 bases from V and 7 bases from J, with 6 bases in between. The CDR3 spans 10 residues. Germline values: CDR1 LNHDA, CDR2 SQIVND (reference sequence). The CDR3 protein is CASRDGELFF. DNA for the CDR3: TGTGCCAGCAGAGACGGGGAGCTGTTTTTT.

This clonotype was counted a few times. The CDR3 nucleotides read TGTGCCAGCTCACCAGAGGGGAGAAACACCATATATTTT. Translated, it gives CASSPEGRNTIYF. J is TRBJ1-3 and V is TRBV18, with D perhaps TRBD1 (5 bases). The CDR3 spans 13 residues. V was pared by 2 bases and J by 5 bases, with 7 bases between. Germline assignment: CDR1 KGHSH and CDR2 LQKENI.

This chain connects TRBV27 to TRBJ2-5; 12 bases fit TRBD1. J gave up 5 bases and V 5 bases, and 6 bases lay outside the gene matches. The CDR3 consists of 15 residues. Germline V gene data show CDR1 as MNHEY and CDR2 as SMNVEV (reference sequence). The CDR3 DNA reads as TGTGCCAGCAGTGGGGACAGGGGGCTTTTGGAGACCCAGTACTTC. It codes for CASSGDRGLLETQYF.

The chain links TRBV27 to TRBJ2-3, with TRBD1 identical over 7 bases. The V and J ends lost 1 base and 3 bases, in that order; junction bases with no gene match: 4. Germline V gives CDR1 MNHEY, CDR2 SMNVEV (reference sequence). The CDR3 is made up of 15 amino acids. CDR3 bases: TGTGCCAGCAGTTTATTAGGGACAGTTACAGATACGCAGTATTTT. Protein product: CASSLLGTVTDTQYF.

This clonotype was detected only a few times. This sequence joins TRBV29-1 and TRBJ1-4; perhaps TRBD1 as D (5 bases). V was trimmed by 3 bases and J by 9 bases, leaving 23 bases between them. The CDR3 is made up of 16 amino acids. Germline CDR1 is SQVTM and CDR2 is ANQGSEA. The CDR3 DNA sequence: TGCAGCGTTGAGCCCCCGGGACTCTCTCGATATAAAAAACTGTTTTTT. The encoded protein is CSVEPPGLSRYKKLFF.

This clonotype turned up a few times. One base away lies a much larger clone, so this may be a sequencing read error. This rearrangement joins TRBV29-1 to TRBJ2-7; 10 bases fit TRBD2. CDR3 length equals 14 residues. The germline V gene has CDR1 SQVTM and CDR2 ANQGSEA. In nucleotides, the CDR3 is TGCAGCGTTGAACTAGCGGGAGAGGACTACGAGCAGCACTTC. It specifies CSVELAGEDYEQHF.

Many counts were recorded for this clonotype. The chain joins TRBV6-1 to TRBJ1-2, with TRBD1 matching over 7 bases. This CDR3 is 15 amino acids long. Germline V lookup: CDR1 MNHNS, CDR2 SASEGT. After removal of 6 bases from V and 0 bases from J, the junction contained 7 bases not matched to a gene. CDR3 region: CASRDRDSPNYGYTF. CDR3 nucleotides: TGTGCCAGCAGGGACCGGGACAGCCCTAACTATGGCTACACCTTC.

J is TRBJ2-7 and V is TRBV12-3 or TRBV12-4; D perhaps matches TRBD1 (6 bases). With 7 bases removed from V and 5 bases from J, the gap between germline ends came to 21 bases. This CDR3 has 15 amino acids. The CDR3 DNA is TGTGCCAGCATCCTAAGCTTCGACAGGAAACACGAGCAGTACTTC. Amino acid sequence: CASILSFDRKHEQYF.

About this clonotype: A much larger clone differs from this one at a single base, so this may be a read error. V is TRBV5-1 and J is TRBJ1-4; the D is unclear. Per germline, CDR1 SGHRS and CDR2 YFSETQ. The CDR3 consists of 15 residues. DNA for the CDR3: TGCGCCAGCAGCTTGGGCCGCCTAATCGATGAAAACCTGTTTTTT. Translating it yields CASSLGRLIDENLFF.

This clonotype was observed a few times. This chain joins TRBV5-1 and TRBJ2-3; 11 positions agree with TRBD2. Per germline, CDR1 SGHRS and CDR2 YFSETQ. V trimming: 3 bases; J trimming: 2 bases; junction bases outside the gene matches: 11. The CDR3 has 18 amino acids. The CDR3 coding sequence is TGCGCCAGCAGCTCCTATACTAGCGGGAGAGAATACACAGATACGCAGTATTTT. Its translation: CASSSYTSGREYTDTQYF.

This rearrangement joins TRBV3-1 to TRBJ1-4, with TRBD1 as a possible D gene (5 bases). The CDR3 has 15 amino acids. Germline CDR1 reads LGHDT; CDR2 reads YNNKEL (reference sequence). V gave up 5 bases and J gave up 10 bases, with 20 bases separating them. CDR3 amino acids: CASSARGGTEGKLFF. CDR3 nucleotide sequence: TGTGCCAGCAGCGCAAGAGGAGGGACCGAAGGAAAACTGTTTTTT.

This clonotype has at least ten counts. The rearrangement joins TRBV3-1 to TRBJ2-7, with 7 bases matching TRBD1. This CDR3 has 14 amino acids. The junction had 6 bases not matched to a gene; V was cut back by 4 bases and J by 3 bases. Per the germline V gene, CDR1 is LGHDT and CDR2 is YNNKEL (reference sequence). The CDR3 loop reads CASSRQTGNYEQYF. In nucleotides, the CDR3 is TGTGCCAGCAGCCGACAGACAGGGAACTACGAGCAGTACTTC.

The chain couples TRBV14 to TRBJ2-1; D tentatively fits TRBD1 or TRBD2 (5 bases each). This CDR3 region has 16 residues. The germline gives CDR1 SGHDN, CDR2 FVKESK. V lost 4 bases, J lost 7 bases, and 20 bases lay in between. The CDR3: CASSRTRWGSFNEQFF. As DNA, the CDR3 is TGTGCCAGCAGCCGAACCCGGTGGGGGAGCTTTAATGAGCAGTTCTTC.

The sample holds many counts of this clonotype. The chain is built from TRBV11-2 and TRBJ1-2, with D maybe TRBD1 (5 bases). Trimming took 1 base from V and 4 from J, leaving 10 bases between them. In germline, CDR1 is SGHAT, CDR2 FQNNGV. This CDR3 contains 14 residues. CDR3 in amino acids: CASSLGGGFYGYTF. CDR3 nucleotide sequence: TGTGCCAGCAGCTTAGGGGGCGGCTTCTATGGCTACACCTTC.

The genes are TRBV28 and TRBJ2-3; D unresolved. CDR3 size: 16 residues. Trimming left V 6 bases short and J 6 bases short, with 22 bases between. Per the germline V gene, CDR1 is MDHEN and CDR2 is SYDVKM. The CDR3 DNA reads TGTGCCAGCAGCTCTCGGACCACCTCAAGTGAGGATACGCAGTATTTT. Protein product: CASSSRTTSSEDTQYF.

The chain recombines TRBV5-1 with TRBJ2-1; no clear D. CDR1 and CDR2 from the germline V gene are SGHRS and YFSETQ. Trimming cost V 4 bases and J 6 bases, with 20 bases left between them. The CDR3 runs 16 residues. The CDR3 coding sequence is TGCGCCAGCAGCAGGACCGGGCACTCACAACTCAATGAGCAGTTCTTC. Protein: CASSRTGHSQLNEQFF. The full variable domain, with the rest looked up from reference TRBV5-1 and TRBJ2-1, is KAGVTQTPRYLIKTRGQQVTLSCSPISGHRSVSWYQQTPGQGLQFLFEYFSETQRNKGNFPGRFSGRQFSNSRSEMNVSTLELGDSALYLCASSRTGHSQLNEQFFGPGTRLTVL.

This clonotype was seen many times. The chain links TRBV27 to TRBJ1-6; TRBD1 might be the D (5 bases). V was trimmed by 6 bases and J by 0 bases, leaving 15 bases between them. Germline CDR1 is MNHEY and CDR2 is SMNVEV (reference sequence). The CDR3 length is 17 residues. The CDR3 spells CASSYGGFSSYNSPLHF. CDR3 nucleotides: TGTGCCAGCAGCTATGGGGGTTTTAGCTCCTATAATTCACCCCTCCACTTT.

This clonotype was observed at least ten times. This sequence joins TRBV28 and TRBJ1-1; 9 bases match TRBD1. The ends lost 6 bases at V and 6 bases at J; junction bases unmatched: 14. The CDR3 loop spans 16 amino acids. CDR1 and CDR2 (germline): MDHEN, SYDVKM. Here the CDR3 reads CASSSPTGTGIPEAFF. CDR3 nucleotide sequence: TGTGCCAGCAGCTCCCCCACCGGGACAGGGATTCCTGAAGCTTTCTTT.

Concerning this clonotype: The germline gene is not matched at one end of the junction; a read error may be the cause. This chain connects TRBV11-2 to TRBJ1-2, with D perhaps TRBD1 (6 bases). The CDR3 consists of 15 residues. Germline V gene sequence: CDR1 SGHAT, CDR2 FQNNGV. The CDR3 spells CASTLRGREGDGYTF. CDR3 nucleotide sequence: TGTGCCAGCACCTTAAGGGGACGGGAGGGGGACGGCTACACCTTC. The full variable domain, in which reference TRBV11-2 and TRBJ1-2 provide the parts outside the CDR3, is EAGVAQSPRYKIIEKRQSVAFWCNPISGHATLYWYQQILGQGPKLLIQFQNNGVVDDSQLPKDRFSAERLKGVDSTLKIQPAKLEDSAVYLCASTLRGREGDGYTFGSGTRLTVV.

This clonotype was detected ten times or more. The chain employs TRBV2 and TRBJ1-5; 7 bases are a match to TRBD1. This CDR3 region has 15 residues. V lost 6 bases to trimming and J lost 2 bases; unmatched junction nucleotides: 7. Germline values: CDR1 SNHLY, CDR2 FYNNEI. CDR3 bases: TGTGCCAGCAGCCTAGAGGGGGCGGGCAATCAGCCCCAGCATTTT. This gives the protein CASSLEGAGNQPQHF.

The gene calls are TRBV29-1 and TRBJ2-7; the D gene could be TRBD1 or TRBD2 (5 bases each). This CDR3 spans 12 amino acids. The germline CDR1 and CDR2 sequences are SQVTM and ANQGSEA. CDR3: CKASGTENEQYF. The CDR3 DNA follows: TGCAAGGCCTCCGGGACCGAGAACGAGCAGTACTTC.

This clonotype was counted a few times. The rearrangement links TRBV7-3 to TRBJ2-1; a weak D match, TRBD2 (6 bases). The CDR3 length is 13 residues. Germline CDR1 and CDR2: SGHTA and FQGTGA. The V gene lost 5 bases and the J gene lost 7 bases, with 12 bases spanning the gap. The CDR3 loop is CASSRGGENEQFF. The CDR3, as DNA: TGTGCCAGCAGCCGCGGCGGGGAGAATGAGCAGTTCTTC.